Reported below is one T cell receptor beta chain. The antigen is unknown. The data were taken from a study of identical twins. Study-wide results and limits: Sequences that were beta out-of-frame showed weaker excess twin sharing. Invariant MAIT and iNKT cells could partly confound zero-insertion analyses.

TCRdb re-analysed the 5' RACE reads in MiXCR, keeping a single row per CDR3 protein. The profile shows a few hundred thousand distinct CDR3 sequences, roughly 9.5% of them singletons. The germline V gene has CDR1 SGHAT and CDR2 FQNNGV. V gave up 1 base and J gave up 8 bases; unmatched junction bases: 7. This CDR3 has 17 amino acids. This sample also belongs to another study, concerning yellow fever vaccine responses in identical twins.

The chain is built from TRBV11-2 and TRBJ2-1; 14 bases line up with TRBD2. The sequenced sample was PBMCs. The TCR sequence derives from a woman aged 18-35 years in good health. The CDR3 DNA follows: TGTGCCAGCAGCTTAGCTGTCGGGACTAGCGGGAGCTATGAGCAGTTCTTC. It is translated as CASSLAVGTSGSYEQFF.